Below, 9 T cell receptor beta chains from the same sample are listed, as sequenced in a study of cytomegalovirus exposure and HLA in healthy donors. The PCR had 60 Vbeta and 13 Jbeta primers. Libraries were prepared by immunoSEQ multiplex PCR; TCRdb keeps only in-frame clonotypes and omits some of them. The data contain under 150,000 clones, 78% of them singletons. Sequences were obtained from PBMCs. The receptors were gathered from a woman aged 40 to 55 in good health and CMV-seronegative.

The genes are TRBV29-1 and TRBJ2-3; perhaps TRBD1 as D (6 bases). This CDR3 is built from 15 residues. The germline CDR1 and CDR2 sequences are SQVTM and ANQGSEA. V lost 1 base and J lost 4, with 15 bases in between. The CDR3 sequence: CSVEGQGTPADTQYF. In DNA form, the CDR3 reads TGCAGCGTTGAAGGGCAGGGGACCCCCGCAGATACGCAGTATTTT.

CDR3 nucleotide sequence: TGCGCCAGCAGATCGGGACACGACTCCTCTGAAGCTTTCTTT. It specifies CASRSGHDSSEAFF. This sequence joins TRBV4-1 and TRBJ1-1; a possible D gene is TRBD1 (6 bases). Germline values: CDR1 MGHRA, CDR2 YSYEKL. The germline V and J ends were trimmed by 6 bases and 6 bases, with 17 bases remaining between them. The CDR3 spans 14 residues.

The chain carries TRBV9 and TRBJ2-2, with 8 nucleotides matching TRBD1. CDR1 and CDR2 from the germline V gene are SGDLS and YYNGEE. The CDR3 is made up of 15 amino acids. Unmatched junction bases numbered 6, after V lost 4 bases and J lost 4 bases. The CDR3 protein is CASSTRTGSTGELFF. For the CDR3, the DNA is TGTGCCAGCAGCACTCGGACAGGGAGCACCGGGGAGCTGTTTTTT.

The CDR3 coding sequence is TGTGCCAGTAGTATAAGTTATCGGGGAGGCTACACCTTC. As protein: CASSISYRGGYTF. The chain is built from TRBV19 and TRBJ1-2; D ambiguous. Germline values: CDR1 LNHDA, CDR2 SQIVND (reference sequence). This CDR3 is 13 amino acids long. V was cut by 2 bases and J by 8 bases, with 12 bases left in between.

The table lists this clone with a few counts. The chain couples TRBV7-9 to TRBJ1-3; maybe TRBD1 (5 bases). CDR1 is SEHNR, CDR2 FQNEAQ, per germline (reference sequence). Trimming took 6 bases from V and 0 from J, leaving 18 bases between them. This CDR3 has 17 amino acids. CDR3 loop: CASSHNYADTSGNTIYF. CDR3 nucleotide sequence: TGTGCCAGCAGTCACAATTACGCGGACACCTCTGGAAACACCATATATTTT.

The chain employs TRBV28 and TRBJ2-1; D is possibly TRBD2 (6 bases). CDR3 length: 17 amino acids. CDR1 is MDHEN, CDR2 SYDVKM, per germline. V lost 3 bases and J lost 6, with 21 bases in between. The CDR3 sequence is CASSFPDRESVSNEQFF. The CDR3 DNA sequence: TGTGCCAGCAGTTTCCCCGATCGGGAGTCCGTGTCCAATGAGCAGTTCTTC. Based on the CDR3 plus reference TRBV28 and TRBJ2-1, the full variable domain is DVKVTQSSRYLVKRTGEKVFLECVQDMDHENMFWYRQDPGLGLRLIYFSYDVKMKEKGDIPEGYSVSREKKERFSLILESASTNQTSMYLCASSFPDRESVSNEQFFGPGTRLTVL.

The chain joins TRBV7-2 to TRBJ1-5; TRBD1 aligns across 9 bases. The CDR3 runs 15 residues. The V gene's germline CDR1 is SGHTA and CDR2 FQGNSA. With 5 bases clipped from V and 6 bases from J, the junction kept 8 bases outside the gene matches. The CDR3: CASSTRTGEGQPQHF. The CDR3 region has the DNA TGTGCCAGCAGCACTAGGACAGGGGAAGGTCAGCCCCAGCATTTT.

This chain uses TRBV5-1 with TRBJ2-5; maybe TRBD2 (5 bases). Germline assignment: CDR1 SGHRS and CDR2 YFSETQ. There are 14 residues in the CDR3. The V end was cut by 0 bases, the J end by 4 bases, with 10 bases between. CDR3 sequence reads: CASSLGTAGETQYF. CDR3 in DNA: TGCGCCAGCAGCTTGGGGACGGCGGGAGAGACCCAGTACTTC.

This chain uses TRBV10-3 with TRBJ2-5; TRBD2 agrees at 11 bases. Germline V gene sequence: CDR1 ENHRY, CDR2 SYGVKD. J gave up 1 base and V 10 bases, and 5 bases lay outside the gene matches. This CDR3 has 14 amino acids. The CDR3 reads CATSGTSGQETQYF. CDR3 nucleotides: TGTGCCACCTCCGGGACTAGCGGCCAAGAGACCCAGTACTTC.